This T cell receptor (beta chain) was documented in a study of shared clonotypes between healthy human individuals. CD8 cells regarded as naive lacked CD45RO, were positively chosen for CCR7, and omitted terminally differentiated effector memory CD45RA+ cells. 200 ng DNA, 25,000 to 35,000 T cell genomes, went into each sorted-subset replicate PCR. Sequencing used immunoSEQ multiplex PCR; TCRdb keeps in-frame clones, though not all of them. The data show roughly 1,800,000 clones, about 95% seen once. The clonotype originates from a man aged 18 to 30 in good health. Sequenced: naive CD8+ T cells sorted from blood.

The chain's CDR3 is CASSFGGVNTEAFF. The CDR3 DNA reads as TGTGCCAGCAGCTTCGGAGGTGTGAACACTGAAGCTTTCTTT. J is TRBJ1-1 and V is TRBV5-5; no firm D call. The V end was cut by 2 bases, the J end by 0 bases, with 8 bases between. Per germline, CDR1 SGHKS and CDR2 YYEKEE (reference sequence). The CDR3 spans 14 residues. Full variable domain (outside the CDR3, taken from reference TRBV5-5 and TRBJ1-1): DAGVTQSPTHLIKTRGQQVTLRCSPISGHKSVSWYQQVLGQGPQFIFQYYEKEERGRGNFPDRFSARQFPNYSSELNVNALLLGDSALYLCASSFGGVNTEAFFGQGTRLTVV.